The clone carrying this TCR beta chain has a handful of counts. Antigen: not known. TCR beta CDR3 regions were amplified from RNA. HTBI primers were employed in a first-round RT-PCR of the TCR CDR3. TCRdb re-analysed the multiplex PCR reads in MiXCR, keeping a single row per CDR3 protein. The table shows 300,000 to 500,000 distinct CDR3 sequences, with 15% occurring only once. These data belong to a study of T cells in Graves' hyperthyroidism and ophthalmopathy. Germline loops: CDR1 WNHNN, CDR2 SYGVQD (reference sequence). This CDR3 region has 14 residues. Trimming stripped 4 bases from V and 1 base from J, with 10 bases between. Study-wide findings and caveats: In blood, most of the thyroid clonotypes expanded above 0.001 were also present.

This TCR derives from a woman aged 25 to 39 with Graves' hyperthyroidism. The chain combines TRBV10-1 with TRBJ2-5, with no clear D. Sequencing input: blood. DNA of the CDR3: TGCGCCAGCAGTGCGTTGAGGACCCAAGAGACCCAGTACTTC. It translates to CASSALRTQETQYF.